This T cell receptor beta chain was sequenced during a study of beta chain features in type 1 diabetes. Of the isolated RNA, all was reverse transcribed, and so the sequenced material was expressed TCRB transcripts. Assay: immunoSEQ multiplex PCR; the TCRdb copy retains only in-frame clones and omits some. The repertoire includes about 120,000 clones, about 17% of them detected once, and 2% to 3% sits in the top ten. A word on this clone: The target antigen is unknown.

Germline V gene sequence: CDR1 LGHNA, CDR2 YNFKEQ. The V gene lost 4 bases and the J gene lost 0 bases, with 15 bases spanning the gap. The CDR3 consists of 16 residues. Stem cell-like memory, regulatory, central memory and naive CD4+ cells were sorted via CD45RO/CCR7/CD25/CD127/CD95/CD27. The authors obtained over 98% purity in all sorted populations. Study-wide results and limits: More deletions and fewer insertions at VDJ junctions were found in patients with type 1 diabetes. Moderate but significant shortening of TCRB CDR3s was recorded in all four CD4+ subsets from Type 1 diabetes patients.

This clonotype was obtained from a man between 25 and 39 years old with type 1 diabetes. J is TRBJ2-5 and V is TRBV4-2; no clear D gene. The sequenced sample consisted of central memory CD4+ T cells from blood. In DNA form, the CDR3 reads TGTGCCAGCAGCCGAATGGACGGATTTGACCAAGAGACCCAGTACTTC. Protein: CASSRMDGFDQETQYF.